Each of the 27 T cell receptor beta chains below was sequenced from the same sample in a study of CD8 T cells in Susac syndrome. When the RNA was reverse transcribed, random hexamers were used with an input of 0.5 to 1 ug. A single record per CDR3 protein comes from TCRdb applying MiXCR to the immunoSEQ multiplex PCR reads. The sample has 65,000 to 95,000 distinct CDR3 sequences, approximately 95% seen once. Sequenced: CD8+ T cells from PBMCs. The receptor source for this set is a human donor with Susac syndrome.

This clonotype was seen a handful of times. The chain joins TRBV5-1 to TRBJ2-5; D is perhaps TRBD1 (5 bases). V was shortened by 1 base and J by 0 bases, with 7 bases between the two germline ends. The V gene's germline CDR1 is SGHRS and CDR2 YFSETQ. The CDR3 sequence is 14 residues long. The CDR3 DNA is TGCGCCAGCAGCTTGACAGGCTACCAAGAGACCCAGTACTTC. Protein: CASSLTGYQETQYF.

The V call is TRBV29-1, the J call TRBJ2-2; TRBD2 agrees at 8 bases. There are 13 residues in the CDR3. The V segment lost 7 bases and the J segment 6 bases; nucleotides outside the gene matches: 7. Germline-derived CDR1 and CDR2 are SQVTM and ANQGSEA. The CDR3: CSDAGTRAGELFF. The CDR3 DNA reads as TGCAGCGACGCCGGGACTAGGGCCGGGGAGCTGTTTTTT.

The chain recombines TRBV30 with TRBJ2-7; maybe TRBD2 (5 bases). The V gene lost 2 bases and the J gene lost 5 bases, with 10 bases spanning the gap. The CDR3 spans 12 residues. Germline CDR1 GTSNPN, CDR2 SVGIG (reference sequence). CDR3 nucleotide sequence: TGTGCCTGGAGTTCCCTCGGGGACGAGCAGTACTTC. Its translation is CAWSSLGDEQYF.

The chain employs TRBV7-9 and TRBJ1-4, with unresolved D. The CDR3 totals 15 residues. Germline V gene lookup returns CDR1 SEHNR and CDR2 FQNEAQ (reference sequence). V was clipped by 5 bases and J by 5 bases, with 15 bases between them. Here the CDR3 reads CASSHTAAENEKLFF. The CDR3 DNA reads as TGTGCCAGCAGCCATACGGCAGCGGAGAATGAAAAACTGTTTTTT.

This chain uses TRBV27 with TRBJ2-3; no clear D. CDR1 is MNHEY, CDR2 SMNVEV, per germline (reference sequence). The CDR3 has 12 residues. V was pared by 6 bases and J by 1 base, with 5 bases between. CDR3 in DNA: TGTGCCAGCAGCCACGGCACAGATACGCAGTATTTT. Encoded protein: CASSHGTDTQYF.

J is TRBJ2-3 and V is TRBV3-1, with D tentatively TRBD1 (5 bases). There are 15 residues in the CDR3. Germline lookup yields CDR1 LGHDT and CDR2 YNNKEL (reference sequence). Trimming cost V 7 bases and J 6 bases, with 20 bases left between them. The CDR3 DNA is TGTGCCAGCACCCACGGATTGGACACCCCGGATACGCAGTATTTT. Its protein is CASTHGLDTPDTQYF.

This clonotype came up a few times. This chain connects TRBV29-1 to TRBJ2-7; TRBD1 might be the D (5 bases). The V end lost 0 bases, the J end lost 2 bases, and 17 bases lay between the germline ends. The CDR3 has 16 residues. Germline values: CDR1 SQVTM, CDR2 ANQGSEA. CDR3: CSVEDGQTGQTYEQYF. CDR3 coding DNA: TGCAGCGTTGAAGATGGGCAGACCGGACAAACCTACGAGCAGTACTTC.

This clonotype was picked up one time. The chain carries TRBV4-3 and TRBJ2-2; 12 nucleotides match TRBD2. CDR1 LGHNA and CDR2 YSLEER come from the germline V gene. J lost 4 bases, V lost 0 bases, and 9 bases had no gene match. This CDR3 comprises 19 residues. CDR3 sequence (DNA): TGCGCCAGCAGCCAAGATCGGCTAGCGGGAGGGCCGTCCACCGGGGAGCTGTTTTTT. Translating it yields CASSQDRLAGGPSTGELFF.

The chain combines TRBV12-3 or TRBV12-4 with TRBJ1-6, with a possible D match to TRBD1 (6 bases). CDR3 length: 15 amino acids. V lost 3 bases, J lost 6 bases, and 12 bases lay in between. CDR3 DNA: TGTGCCAGCAGTTTCGGGGGCAGCTTTAATTCACCCCTCCACTTT. It encodes CASSFGGSFNSPLHF.

The chain combines TRBV30 with TRBJ1-4; perhaps TRBD1 as D (6 bases). Between the trimmed V and J ends, which lost 2 bases and 7 bases, there was a span of 11 bases. Germline V lookup: CDR1 GTSNPN, CDR2 SVGIG (reference sequence). The CDR3 runs 13 residues. The CDR3 nucleotides are TGTGCCTGGAGTCCGGACAGCCTTGAAAAACTGTTTTTT. This sequence encodes CAWSPDSLEKLFF.

This clonotype was found once. This chain links TRBV20-1 with TRBJ2-7; 8 bases match TRBD2. J gave up 4 bases and V 3 bases, and 11 bases lay outside the gene matches. Germline CDR1 DFQATT, CDR2 SNEGSKA (reference sequence). This CDR3 region has 15 residues. DNA for the CDR3: TGCAGTGCTAGCTCCCCAGCGGGGGACCATTACGAGCAGTACTTC. Amino acid sequence: CSASSPAGDHYEQYF.

V usage is TRBV7-9 and J usage is TRBJ2-1, with TRBD1 matching over 8 bases. V shed 5 bases, J shed 3 bases, and the junction held 9 bases outside the gene matches. The germline CDR1 and CDR2 sequences are SEHNR and FQNEAQ (reference sequence). The CDR3 is 16 amino acids. CDR3 coding DNA: TGTGCCAGCAGCGGGGTAAGGACAGGGATCTACAATGAGCAGTTCTTC. The encoded protein is CASSGVRTGIYNEQFF.

The V call is TRBV13, the J call TRBJ2-2; D gene ambiguous. The CDR3 covers 13 residues. V lost 5 bases and J lost 4, with 8 bases in between. Germline lookup yields CDR1 PRHDT and CDR2 FYEKMQ (reference sequence). CDR3 sequence reads: CASSPQTTGELFF. The CDR3 nucleotides read TGTGCCAGCAGCCCCCAGACCACCGGGGAGCTGTTTTTT.

CDR3 loop: CASSPSRTESSGYEQYF. The CDR3 coding sequence is TGTGCCAGCAGCCCCTCAAGGACAGAATCTTCCGGCTACGAGCAGTACTTC. The chain is built from TRBV4-2 and TRBJ2-7, with D perhaps matching TRBD1 (6 bases). The CDR3 sequence is 17 residues long. The V gene's germline CDR1 is LGHNA and CDR2 YNFKEQ. Deletions cut 4 bases from V and 3 bases from J, with 22 bases between.

The chain combines TRBV12-3 or TRBV12-4 with TRBJ2-7, with D possibly being TRBD1 (6 bases). This CDR3 region has 14 residues. The V gene lost 1 base and the J gene lost 3 bases, with 10 bases spanning the gap. In DNA form, the CDR3 reads TGTGCCAGCAGTTTAGGGGGACAAGACTACGAGCAGTACTTC. Protein sequence: CASSLGGQDYEQYF.

The chain carries TRBV5-6 and TRBJ2-7, with D perhaps matching TRBD1 (5 bases). CDR3 length equals 16 residues. CDR1 SGHDT and CDR2 YYEEEE come from the germline V gene. Trimming removed 1 base from V and 2 bases from J, with 16 bases in between. CDR3 sequence: CASSLLRVTDTYEQYF. CDR3 DNA sequence: TGTGCCAGCAGCTTGTTGAGAGTGACAGATACCTACGAGCAGTACTTC.

This clonotype has just one count. This sequence joins TRBV3-1 and TRBJ2-5; either TRBD1 or TRBD2 may fit D (5 bases each). The V end was cut by 0 bases, the J end by 3 bases, with 14 bases between. There are 16 residues in the CDR3. From germline, CDR1 is LGHDT and CDR2 YNNKEL (reference sequence). This CDR3 is CASSQDGLRGEETQYF. The CDR3 DNA sequence: TGTGCCAGCAGCCAAGATGGGCTCCGGGGCGAAGAGACCCAGTACTTC.

The chain recombines TRBV19 with TRBJ2-2, with 9 bases fitting TRBD2. Per germline, CDR1 LNHDA and CDR2 SQIVND (reference sequence). After removal of 8 bases from V and 4 bases from J, the junction contained 5 bases not matched to a gene. The CDR3 runs to 14 residues. CDR3 sequence: CASLAGVTTGELFF. For the CDR3, the DNA is TGTGCCAGTTTAGCGGGAGTTACCACCGGGGAGCTGTTTTTT.

The chain employs TRBV4-1 and TRBJ2-3; 8 bases are a match to TRBD2. Trimming at V came to 3 bases and at J to 5 bases, leaving 10 bases not matched to a gene. This CDR3 is built from 16 residues. The V gene's germline CDR1 is MGHRA and CDR2 YSYEKL. CDR3 DNA sequence: TGCGCCAGCAGCCAGGAAGCGGGAGTATTGGGAGATACGCAGTATTTT. Its translation: CASSQEAGVLGDTQYF.

This sequence joins TRBV19 and TRBJ2-3; unclear D gene. The germline V gene has CDR1 LNHDA and CDR2 SQIVND (reference sequence). This CDR3 is built from 16 residues. With 8 bases removed from V and 0 bases from J, the gap between germline ends came to 18 bases. The chain's CDR3 is CASSLGIRHSTDTQYF. The CDR3 DNA reads as TGTGCCAGTTCCCTGGGTATACGTCACAGCACAGATACGCAGTATTTT.

V is TRBV5-4 and J is TRBJ2-6; a weak D match, TRBD2 (5 bases). The germline V and J ends were trimmed by 1 base and 4 bases, with 9 bases remaining between them. This CDR3 has 15 residues. CDR1 SGHNT and CDR2 YYREEE come from the germline V gene (reference sequence). The CDR3 here is CASSLREPGANVLTF. For the CDR3, the DNA is TGTGCCAGCAGCTTGCGGGAACCCGGGGCCAACGTCCTGACTTTC. Filled out from reference TRBV5-4 and TRBJ2-6, the complete variable domain reads ETGVTQSPTHLIKTRGQQVTLRCSSQSGHNTVSWYQQALGQGPQFIFQYYREEENGRGNFPPRFSGLQFPNYSSELNVNALELDDSALYLCASSLREPGANVLTFGAGSRLTVL.

The chain is built from TRBV4-3 and TRBJ2-2; D possibly corresponds to TRBD1 (6 bases). This CDR3 spans 15 amino acids. Trimming shortened V by 1 base and J by 4 bases, and 10 bases separated the two germline ends. Germline values: CDR1 LGHNA, CDR2 YSLEER. The CDR3 loop reads CASSQVQGITGELFF. The DNA of the CDR3 is TGCGCCAGCAGCCAAGTCCAGGGGATCACCGGGGAGCTGTTTTTT.

The chain combines TRBV24-1 with TRBJ2-2, with D hard to call. V was trimmed by 7 bases and J by 6 bases, leaving 11 bases between them. CDR1 is KGHDR and CDR2 is SFDVKD in the germline V gene. The length of the CDR3 is 13 residues. CDR3 region: CATSEWTSGELFF. The CDR3 DNA follows: TGTGCCACCAGCGAATGGACCTCCGGGGAGCTGTTTTTT.

The chain recombines TRBV27 with TRBJ2-1; D is unclear. The length of the CDR3 is 12 residues. Deletions cut 6 bases from V and 3 bases from J, with 6 bases between. Germline V gene data show CDR1 as MNHEY and CDR2 as SMNVEV (reference sequence). The CDR3 coding sequence is TGTGCCAGCAGGGGGTACTACAATGAGCAGTTCTTC. Amino acids: CASRGYYNEQFF.

This clonotype was observed a single time. The J gene is TRBJ2-7, the V gene TRBV6-2 or TRBV6-3, with D maybe TRBD1 (5 bases). The CDR3 has 15 residues. Germline V lookup: CDR1 MNHEY, CDR2 SVGEGT. V was clipped by 2 bases and J by 2 bases, with 13 bases between them. CDR3 region: CASSYATDLTYEQYF. For the CDR3, the DNA is TGTGCCAGCAGTTACGCGACAGATCTTACCTACGAGCAGTACTTC.

The CDR3 loop is CSAPTGARGYTF. CDR3 sequence (DNA): TGCAGTGCTCCAACCGGGGCCCGAGGCTACACCTTC. The chain combines TRBV20-1 with TRBJ1-2; TRBD1 is a possible D gene (5 bases). The CDR3 runs to 12 residues. V dropped 5 bases and J dropped 8 bases, with 15 bases sitting between them. From germline, CDR1 is DFQATT and CDR2 SNEGSKA (reference sequence).

The chain employs TRBV7-9 and TRBJ2-5; TRBD1 agrees at 7 bases. Germline lookup yields CDR1 SEHNR and CDR2 FQNEAQ (reference sequence). This CDR3 has 14 residues. V shed 4 bases, J shed 2 bases, and the junction held 4 bases outside the gene matches. CDR3 loop: CASSSRDRQETQYF. CDR3 DNA sequence: TGTGCCAGCAGCTCCCGGGACAGACAAGAGACCCAGTACTTC.